The 14 T cell receptor beta chains below come from one sample, sequenced in a study of blood T cells in healthy people across ages (dated by TCRdb to the mid-2010s). Libraries were built with 5' RACE. The sequencer listed for this sample is Illumina HiSeq 2500. A second PCR of about 6 to 12 cycles was run with a J-beta primer mix and a sample-barcoded 5' primer. The public reads were quality trimmed at Q25 with fastp and then assembled into clones with MiXCR by TCRdb, keeping productive beta chains. Rows with a matching CDR3 protein are joined into one entry that keeps the most common DNA and genes. For this sample the table gives 800,000 to 950,000 distinct CDR3 sequences, of which about 27% were detected only once. The top ten constitute roughly a tenth of the sample. These data also formed part of another study, on T cells of mothers and their children.

Sequenced sample: blood. All receptors come from a middle-aged woman in good health.

This clonotype was seen more than once but under ten times. V usage is TRBV5-6 and J usage is TRBJ2-3, with no clear D. V was cut by 5 bases and J by 0 bases, with 16 bases left in between. This CDR3 region has 16 residues. Looked up from germline, CDR1 is SGHDT and CDR2 is YYEEEE. This CDR3 is CASRMEVRPSTDTQYF. In DNA, the CDR3 is TGTGCCAGCAGGATGGAAGTCCGGCCGAGCACAGATACGCAGTATTTT.

The chain couples TRBV7-3 to TRBJ2-1; D is possibly TRBD1 (5 bases). The CDR3 contains 16 residues. The germline V gene encodes CDR1 SGHTA and CDR2 FQGTGA. V shed 5 bases and J shed 2 bases, with 16 bases lying between them. The CDR3 DNA is TGTGCCAGCAGCCGAGTGACAGTCAGCCCCTACAATGAGCAGTTCTTC. Its translation: CASSRVTVSPYNEQFF.

Concerning this clonotype itself: This sequence may be a read error, since a much larger clone differs from it by one base. The gene calls are TRBV7-2 and TRBJ1-2; D not certain. Per the germline V gene, CDR1 is SGHTA and CDR2 is FQGNSA. The CDR3 consists of 14 residues. V dropped 1 base and J dropped 6 bases, with 12 bases sitting between them. The CDR3 bases are TGTGCCAGCAGCTTAGGCTCCACCGACCATGGCTACACCTTC. Amino acids: CASSLGSTDHGYTF.

V is TRBV5-1 and J is TRBJ2-3, with 9 bases matching TRBD2. The V segment lost 0 bases and the J segment 0 bases; nucleotides outside the gene matches: 2. The CDR3 has 16 amino acids. Germline loops: CDR1 SGHRS, CDR2 YFSETQ. The CDR3 DNA sequence: TGCGCCAGCAGCTTGGGACTAGCGGAGAGCACAGATACGCAGTATTTT. It is translated as CASSLGLAESTDTQYF.

The chain uses TRBV4-1 and TRBJ1-5; a weak D match, TRBD1 (5 bases). The V end was cut by 4 bases, the J end by 1 base, with 11 bases between. The CDR3 extends over 15 amino acids. Germline assignment: CDR1 MGHRA and CDR2 YSYEKL. The CDR3 is CASSLVGDSNQPQHF. The CDR3 nucleotides are TGCGCCAGCAGCCTGGTCGGGGACAGCAATCAGCCCCAGCATTTT.

Note on this clonotype: A single base separates this from a much larger clone, so it may be a read error. The CDR3 spells CASNQDLTSGYNEQFF. CDR3 DNA: TGTGCCAGCAACCAAGATTTAACTAGCGGTTACAATGAGCAGTTCTTC. The chain has TRBV4-2 and TRBJ2-1; 8 bases line up with TRBD2. From germline, CDR1 is LGHNA and CDR2 YNFKEQ. The CDR3 contains 16 residues.

The chain employs TRBV5-1 and TRBJ1-4; D perhaps matches TRBD1 (6 bases). The germline V gene has CDR1 SGHRS and CDR2 YFSETQ. This CDR3 comprises 13 residues. The V end lost 4 bases, the J end lost 4 bases, and 8 bases lay between the germline ends. CDR3 sequence: CASSMGHNEKLFF. The CDR3 nucleotides are TGCGCCAGCAGCATGGGACATAATGAAAAACTGTTTTTT.

As for this clonotype: This may be a read error, as it is one base from a much larger clone. The chain combines TRBV6-1 with TRBJ2-7; D not resolved. V shed 8 bases and J shed 2 bases, with 13 bases lying between them. The CDR3 sequence is 13 residues long. Germline-derived CDR1 and CDR2 are MNHNS and SASEGT. The CDR3 region has the DNA TGTGCCAGCGGCAGAACAGAGCCCTACGAGCAGTACTTC. It specifies CASGRTEPYEQYF.

This clonotype has a handful of counts. V gene TRBV20-1 combines with J gene TRBJ1-5; D ambiguous. V gave up 6 bases and J gave up 3 bases, with 12 bases separating them. The germline gives CDR1 DFQATT, CDR2 SNEGSKA (reference sequence). The CDR3 spans 13 residues. CDR3 sequence: CSAIHPDNQPQHF. The CDR3 region has the DNA TGCAGTGCGATACATCCGGACAATCAGCCCCAGCATTTT.

This clonotype was seen a handful of times. The chain employs TRBV25-1 and TRBJ1-2; weak D call: TRBD1 (6 bases). Trimming removed 6 bases from V and 3 bases from J, with 14 bases in between. The CDR3 contains 14 residues. The germline gives CDR1 MGHDK, CDR2 SYGVNS. The CDR3 coding sequence is TGTGCCAGCAGGGAAACAGGGTTTGACTATGGCTACACCTTC. It codes for CASRETGFDYGYTF.

This clonotype appeared many times. The chain is built from TRBV4-2 and TRBJ2-7, with D uncertain. Per the germline V gene, CDR1 is LGHNA and CDR2 is YNFKEQ. The V end was cut by 2 bases, the J end by 0 bases, with 23 bases between. The CDR3 is made up of 19 amino acids. CDR3 protein: CASSQWIARKSTVSYEQYF. The DNA of the CDR3 is TGTGCCAGCAGCCAATGGATCGCAAGAAAATCTACAGTCTCCTACGAGCAGTACTTC.

The chain has TRBV12-3 or TRBV12-4 and TRBJ1-2; no definite D call. Trimming took off 2 bases at V and 5 bases at J, with 12 bases between the two ends. This CDR3 has 14 residues. CDR3 nucleotide sequence: TGTGCCAGCAGTTTAATGGGAGTTGAGTATGGCTACACCTTC. Encoded protein: CASSLMGVEYGYTF.

The chain couples TRBV7-2 to TRBJ2-7, with a tentative D call TRBD1 (5 bases). The J call is doubtful: the DNA matches TRBJ2-5 better. This CDR3 has 14 amino acids. CDR1 is SGHTA, CDR2 FQGNSA, per germline. CDR3 protein: CASRPTTVEETQYF. The CDR3 bases are TGTGCCAGCAGACCTACGACAGTGGAAGAGACCCAGTACTTC.

CDR3 nucleotide sequence: TGTGCCAGCAGCATACGGACTAGCGGGGGGGAAACGCAGTATTTT. It yields the protein CASSIRTSGGETQYF. The chain has TRBV9 and TRBJ2-3; TRBD2 agrees at 15 bases. CDR1 is SGDLS, CDR2 YYNGEE, per germline. The CDR3 runs 15 residues. Trimming removed 4 bases from V and 9 bases from J; junction bases left unmatched: 6.